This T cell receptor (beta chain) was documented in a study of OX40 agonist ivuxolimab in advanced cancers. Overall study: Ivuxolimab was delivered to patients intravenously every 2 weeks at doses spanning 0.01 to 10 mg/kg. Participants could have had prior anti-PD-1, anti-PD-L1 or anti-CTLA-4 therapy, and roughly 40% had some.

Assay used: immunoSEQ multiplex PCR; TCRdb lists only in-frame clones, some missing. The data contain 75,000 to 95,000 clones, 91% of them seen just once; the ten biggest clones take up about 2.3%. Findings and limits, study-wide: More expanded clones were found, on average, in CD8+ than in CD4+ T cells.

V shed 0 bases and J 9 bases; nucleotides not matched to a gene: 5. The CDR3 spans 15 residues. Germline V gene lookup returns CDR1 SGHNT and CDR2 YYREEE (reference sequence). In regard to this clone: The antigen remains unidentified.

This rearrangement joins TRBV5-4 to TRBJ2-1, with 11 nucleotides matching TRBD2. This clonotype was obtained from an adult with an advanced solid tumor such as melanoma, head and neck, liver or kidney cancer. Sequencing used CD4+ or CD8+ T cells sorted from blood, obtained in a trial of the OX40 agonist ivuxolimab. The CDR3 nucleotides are TGTGCCAGCAGCTTGGACACTAGCGGGAGCACTGAGCAGTTCTTC. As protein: CASSLDTSGSTEQFF.